The 17 T cell receptor beta chains below come from one sample, sequenced in a study of T cells in Graves' hyperthyroidism and ophthalmopathy. Amplification targeted TCR beta CDR3 regions from RNA transcripts. A first-round RT-PCR of the TCR CDR3 used the HTBI primer set. Using its own MiXCR run on the multiplex PCR reads, TCRdb lists one record per CDR3 protein. The sample has around 190,000 distinct CDR3 sequences; roughly a sixth are singletons. Sample: blood. Every receptor here comes from a woman aged 45-60 years with Graves' hyperthyroidism.

This clonotype was picked up many times. The chain links TRBV9 to TRBJ2-3; a possible D gene is TRBD1 (5 bases). CDR1 and CDR2 (germline): SGDLS, YYNGEE. The CDR3 is 14 amino acids. V lost 4 bases to trimming and J lost 3 bases, with 12 bases between them. The CDR3 DNA sequence: TGTGCCAGCAGCCCCCAGGGCCGTACAGATACGCAGTATTTT. Amino acid sequence: CASSPQGRTDTQYF.

Only a few counts were recorded for this clonotype. The genes are TRBV20-1 and TRBJ2-5; 7 bases map to TRBD2. V dropped 3 bases and J dropped 7; count of bases not matched to a gene: 2. Per the germline V gene, CDR1 is DFQATT and CDR2 is SNEGSKA (reference sequence). The length of the CDR3 is 11 residues. The CDR3 bases are TGCAGTGCTAGGAGGGAGGGGACCCAGTACTTC. As protein: CSARREGTQYF.

This clonotype has a count of ten or more. The rearrangement uses TRBV29-1 and TRBJ2-1; 7 bases match TRBD2. This CDR3 has 13 residues. V was pared by 5 bases and J by 3 bases, with 4 bases of the junction left unmatched. CDR1 is SQVTM and CDR2 is ANQGSEA in the germline V gene. The CDR3 sequence is CSVPGGIYNEQFF. The DNA of the CDR3 is TGCAGCGTTCCGGGAGGCATCTACAATGAGCAGTTCTTC.

This clonotype came up many times. In nucleotides, the CDR3 is TGTGCCAGCAGTTTCACCGTAGATCAGGCTTTCTTT. The encoded protein is CASSFTVDQAFF. This chain joins TRBV28 and TRBJ1-1, with D unclear. This CDR3 has 12 residues. The germline V gene has CDR1 MDHEN and CDR2 SYDVKM. The V end lost 3 bases, the J end lost 11 bases, and 13 bases lay between the germline ends.

The chain employs TRBV30 and TRBJ2-7; perhaps TRBD1 as D (6 bases). Germline V gene sequence: CDR1 GTSNPN, CDR2 SVGIG (reference sequence). Trimming pared 7 bases from V and 0 bases from J, leaving 10 bases between. The CDR3 spans 12 residues. The CDR3 region is CASDRSSYEQYF. The DNA of the CDR3 is TGTGCCTCGGACAGAAGCTCCTACGAGCAGTACTTC.

In DNA, the CDR3 is TGTGCCAGCAGTGAAAACAGTTACACCGGGGAGCTGTTTTTT. Translating it yields CASSENSYTGELFF. The gene calls are TRBV2 and TRBJ2-2; no clear D. Between the trimmed V and J ends, which lost 2 bases and 3 bases, there was a span of 7 bases. Germline V lookup: CDR1 SNHLY, CDR2 FYNNEI. The CDR3 spans 14 residues.

This clonotype was counted many times. This chain connects TRBV11-2 to TRBJ2-1; 16 bases map to TRBD2. This CDR3 is 18 amino acids long. The germline V gene has CDR1 SGHAT and CDR2 FQNNGV. With V trimmed by 5 bases and J by 6 bases, 10 bases remained unmatched. The CDR3 here is CASSASGTSGRASNEQFF. In DNA form, the CDR3 reads TGTGCCAGCAGCGCCTCCGGGACTAGCGGGAGGGCCTCCAATGAGCAGTTCTTC.

The V and J genes are TRBV6-9 and TRBJ2-7; TRBD2 aligns across 7 bases. Looked up from germline, CDR1 is MNHGY and CDR2 is SVAAGI. The V gene end was trimmed by 4 bases and the J gene end by 2 bases; junction bases not matched to a gene: 5. The CDR3 consists of 14 residues. CDR3 residues: CASSFRLAPYEQYF. In DNA, the CDR3 is TGTGCCAGCAGTTTCAGACTAGCTCCCTACGAGCAGTACTTC.

This clonotype was seen repeatedly, ten times or more. The rearrangement links TRBV6-1 to TRBJ2-2; the D is unclear. CDR3 length equals 13 residues. Germline values: CDR1 MNHNS, CDR2 SASEGT. V lost 7 bases and J lost 3, with 9 bases in between. In DNA form, the CDR3 reads TGTGCCAGCACAGTCCGGGACACCGGGGAGCTGTTTTTT. It codes for CASTVRDTGELFF.

Only a few counts were recorded for this clonotype. The V call is TRBV20-1, the J call TRBJ2-7, with D possibly matching TRBD1 (6 bases). Germline V gene data show CDR1 as DFQATT and CDR2 as SNEGSKA (reference sequence). The V gene lost 6 bases and the J gene lost 3 bases, with 15 bases spanning the gap. The CDR3 loop spans 13 amino acids. The CDR3 loop reads CSAGTGSSYEQYF. The CDR3 nucleotides are TGCAGTGCAGGAACAGGGTCTAGCTACGAGCAGTACTTC.

This clonotype was seen at least ten times. The chain links TRBV15 to TRBJ1-1, with a weak D call TRBD1 (5 bases). V was clipped by 4 bases and J by 1 base, with 13 bases between them. The CDR3 contains 15 residues. The germline V gene has CDR1 LNHNV and CDR2 YYDKDF (reference sequence). CDR3 sequence (DNA): TGTGCCACCAGCACTCTCGCCGGACAGAACACTGAAGCTTTCTTT. It yields the protein CATSTLAGQNTEAFF.

This clonotype was observed at least ten times. The chain carries TRBV28 and TRBJ2-7; 11 nucleotides match TRBD2. The CDR3 has 15 residues. Germline V gives CDR1 MDHEN, CDR2 SYDVKM. J lost 1 base, V lost 6 bases, and 5 bases had no gene match. CDR3 DNA: TGTGCCAGCAGACCGGGACTAGCGGCGTCCTACGAGCAGTACTTC. This encodes CASRPGLAASYEQYF.

This clonotype was observed at least ten times. The chain employs TRBV5-1 and TRBJ2-1; D is unclear. The CDR3 spans 13 residues. The germline V and J ends were trimmed by 6 bases and 3 bases, with 10 bases remaining between them. The germline V gene has CDR1 SGHRS and CDR2 YFSETQ. In nucleotides, the CDR3 is TGCGCCAGCAACCCCGGCGGCTACAATGAGCAGTTCTTC. Its translation is CASNPGGYNEQFF.

This clonotype appeared many times. This chain uses TRBV5-6 with TRBJ2-5; D gene ambiguous. From germline, CDR1 is SGHDT and CDR2 YYEEEE. CDR3 length: 13 amino acids. V was clipped by 4 bases and J by 2 bases, with 9 bases between them. The CDR3 sequence: CASSPLLQETQYF. The DNA for the CDR3 is TGTGCCAGCAGCCCTCTTCTGCAAGAGACCCAGTACTTC.

There are many counts of this clonotype. V is TRBV7-3 and J is TRBJ2-1; D is perhaps TRBD1 or TRBD2 (5 bases each). Per the germline V gene, CDR1 is SGHTA and CDR2 is FQGTGA. The CDR3 covers 12 residues. V was shortened by 3 bases and J by 9 bases, with 9 bases between the two germline ends. CDR3 in amino acids: CASSLGDGEQFF. DNA of the CDR3: TGTGCCAGCAGCTTGGGGGACGGTGAGCAGTTCTTC.

This clonotype was counted between two and nine times. The chain recombines TRBV19 with TRBJ2-3; 12 nucleotides agree with TRBD2. There are 18 residues in the CDR3. With 4 bases clipped from V and 4 bases from J, the junction kept 12 bases outside the gene matches. Germline V gene sequence: CDR1 LNHDA, CDR2 SQIVND (reference sequence). CDR3 DNA: TGTGCCAGTAGTACGGTGGGTCTAGCGGGAGGGACGCCAGATACGCAGTATTTT. It codes for CASSTVGLAGGTPDTQYF.

This clonotype has at least ten counts. V gene TRBV29-1 combines with J gene TRBJ2-7; no clear D gene. V was shortened by 6 bases and J by 3 bases, with 15 bases between the two germline ends. This CDR3 region has 13 residues. Germline V gene sequence: CDR1 SQVTM, CDR2 ANQGSEA. CDR3: CSVPGTALYEQYF. The CDR3 DNA follows: TGCAGCGTCCCTGGTACGGCCCTCTACGAGCAGTACTTC.